The clone carrying this TCR beta chain was detected a few times. Its specificity is unknown. The data belong to a study of CD8 T cells in ankylosing spondylitis. Whole-study findings and limits: A TCR beta motif made of 7 to 9 highly homologous variants seemed typical of ankylosing spondylitis blood.

TCRdb independently ran MiXCR on the 5' RACE reads; one entry per CDR3 protein. Among 350,000 to 550,000 distinct CDR3 sequences listed, 25% to 30% were seen once. CDR3 length equals 15 residues. V was pared by 3 bases and J by 3 bases, with 9 bases of the junction left unmatched. The germline V gene encodes CDR1 DFQATT and CDR2 SNEGSKA (reference sequence). J is TRBJ2-3 and V is TRBV20-1; TRBD2 matches 7 bases. Sequenced material: blood, either unsorted or a sorted T cell fraction (not recorded which). This sequence originates from a male donor with ankylosing spondylitis. The CDR3 region is CSASGTRGRTDTQYF. In DNA, the CDR3 is TGCAGTGCTAGTGGGACTCGCGGGAGAACAGATACGCAGTATTTT.